This T cell receptor (beta chain) derives from a study of Ad26.COV2.S vaccination and SARS-CoV-2 variants. Of note for this clone: The antigen remains undetermined.

The table came from immunoSEQ multiplex PCR; TCRdb's copy has only in-frame clones and leaves some out. The top ten clones hold approximately 15% of a sample with around 94,000 clones, around 81% of them seen once. Overall study results and limits: Researchers cautioned that TCR breadth and depth analyses may have underestimated total T cell responses. The authors reported substantial breadth in spike-specific CD8+ and CD4+ T cell responses after vaccination. Vaccine recipients posted higher spike-specific TCR breadth than their placebo counterparts.

Germline CDR1 is MNHEY and CDR2 is SVGAGI. The CDR3 contains 14 residues. Trimming cost V 7 bases and J 5 bases; bases outside gene matches: 9. Sample: peripheral blood, taken after recovery from COVID-19. The chain uses TRBV6-5 and TRBJ2-7; TRBD1 aligns across 9 bases. This sequence originates from a human donor who had recovered from COVID-19. Here the CDR3 reads CASTPNRGRDEQYF. The CDR3 DNA follows: TGTGCCAGCACTCCTAACAGGGGGCGGGACGAGCAGTACTTC.